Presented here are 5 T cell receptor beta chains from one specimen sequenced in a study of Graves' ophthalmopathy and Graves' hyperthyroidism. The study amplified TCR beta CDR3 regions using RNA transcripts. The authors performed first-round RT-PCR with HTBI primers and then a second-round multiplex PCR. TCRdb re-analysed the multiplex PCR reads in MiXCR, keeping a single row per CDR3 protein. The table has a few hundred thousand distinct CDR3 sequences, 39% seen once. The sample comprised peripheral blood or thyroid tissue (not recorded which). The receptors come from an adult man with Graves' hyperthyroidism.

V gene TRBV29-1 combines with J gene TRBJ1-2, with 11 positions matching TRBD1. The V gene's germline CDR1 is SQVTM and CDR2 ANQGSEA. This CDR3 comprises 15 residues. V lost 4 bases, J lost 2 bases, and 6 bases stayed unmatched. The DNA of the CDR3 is TGCAGCGTTGTTTGGACAGGGGGCGCGAACTATGGCTACACCTTC. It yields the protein CSVVWTGGANYGYTF.

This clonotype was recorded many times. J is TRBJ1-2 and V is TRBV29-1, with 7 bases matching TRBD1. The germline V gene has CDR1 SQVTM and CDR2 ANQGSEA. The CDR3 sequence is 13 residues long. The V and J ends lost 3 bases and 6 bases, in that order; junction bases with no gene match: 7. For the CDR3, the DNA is TGCAGCGTTGATTGGGCAGGGGGTCATGGCTACACCTTC. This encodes CSVDWAGGHGYTF.

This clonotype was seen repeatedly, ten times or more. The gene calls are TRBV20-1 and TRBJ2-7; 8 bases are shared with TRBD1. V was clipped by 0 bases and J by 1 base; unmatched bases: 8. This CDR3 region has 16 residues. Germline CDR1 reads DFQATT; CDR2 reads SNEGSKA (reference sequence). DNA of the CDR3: TGCAGTGCTAGAGAGGGAGCCGGGACAGGATCCTACGAGCAGTACTTC. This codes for CSAREGAGTGSYEQYF.

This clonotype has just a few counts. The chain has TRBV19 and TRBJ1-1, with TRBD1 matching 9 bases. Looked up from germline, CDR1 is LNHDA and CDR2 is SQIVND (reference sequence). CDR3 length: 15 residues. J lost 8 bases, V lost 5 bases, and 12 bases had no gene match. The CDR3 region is CASSPSTGGIPEAFF. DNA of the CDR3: TGTGCCAGTAGTCCCTCGACAGGGGGAATACCCGAAGCTTTCTTT.

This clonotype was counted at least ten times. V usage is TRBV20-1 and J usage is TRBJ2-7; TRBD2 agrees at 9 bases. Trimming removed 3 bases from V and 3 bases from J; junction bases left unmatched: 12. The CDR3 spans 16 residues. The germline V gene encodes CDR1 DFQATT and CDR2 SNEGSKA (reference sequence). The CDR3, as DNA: TGCAGTGCTAGCGCACCGAGGGCTAGCGGGAACTACGAGCAGTACTTC. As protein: CSASAPRASGNYEQYF.